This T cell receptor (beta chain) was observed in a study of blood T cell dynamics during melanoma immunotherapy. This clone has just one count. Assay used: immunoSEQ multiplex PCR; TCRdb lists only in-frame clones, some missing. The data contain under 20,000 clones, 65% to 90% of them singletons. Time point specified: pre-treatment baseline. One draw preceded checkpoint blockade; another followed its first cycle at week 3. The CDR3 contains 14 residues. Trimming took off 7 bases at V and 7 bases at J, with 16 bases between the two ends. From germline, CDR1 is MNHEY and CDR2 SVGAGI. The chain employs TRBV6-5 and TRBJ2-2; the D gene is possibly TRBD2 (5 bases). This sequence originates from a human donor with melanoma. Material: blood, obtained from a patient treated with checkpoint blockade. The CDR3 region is CASNARDWGGELFF. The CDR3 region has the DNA TGTGCCAGCAACGCCCGGGATTGGGGCGGGGAGCTGTTTTTT.